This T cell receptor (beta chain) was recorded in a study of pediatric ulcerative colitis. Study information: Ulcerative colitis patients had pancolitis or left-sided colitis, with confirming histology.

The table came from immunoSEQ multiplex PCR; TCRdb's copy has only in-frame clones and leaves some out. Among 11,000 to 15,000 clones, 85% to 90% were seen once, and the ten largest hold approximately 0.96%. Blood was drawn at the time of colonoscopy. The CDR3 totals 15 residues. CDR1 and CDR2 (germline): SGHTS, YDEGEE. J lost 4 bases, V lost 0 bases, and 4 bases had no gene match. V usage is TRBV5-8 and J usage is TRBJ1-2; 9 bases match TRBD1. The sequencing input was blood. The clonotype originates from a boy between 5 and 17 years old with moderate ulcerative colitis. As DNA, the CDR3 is TGTGCCAGCAGCTTGGGACAGGGGGTTGGCTATGGCTACACCTTC. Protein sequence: CASSLGQGVGYGYTF.